Below, 29 T cell receptor beta chains from the same sample are listed, as sequenced in a study of long-term antiretroviral therapy in people with HIV. immunoSEQ v3.0 was run at survey level. Generated by immunoSEQ multiplex PCR, the TCRdb table keeps only in-frame clones and is missing some. The table records approximately 31,000 clones, 87% of them present only once. Sequenced material: unsorted PBMCs, taken 1.1 years after starting antiretroviral therapy. The receptors derive from a man younger than 35 with HIV.

In DNA, the CDR3 is TGTGCCAGTAGGCCTAGCGTATACTACAATGAGCAGTTCTTC. This codes for CASRPSVYYNEQFF. The chain employs TRBV19 and TRBJ2-1; TRBD2 might be the D (6 bases). CDR3 length: 14 residues. Trimming took off 6 bases at V and 3 bases at J, with 12 bases between the two ends. In germline, CDR1 is LNHDA, CDR2 SQIVND (reference sequence). Supplemented by reference TRBV19 and TRBJ2-1, the full variable domain reads DGGITQSPKYLFRKEGQNVTLSCEQNLNHDAMYWYRQDPGQGLRLIYYSQIVNDFQKGDIAEGYSVSREKKESFPLTVTSAQKNPTAFYLCASRPSVYYNEQFFGPGTRLTVL.

The chain couples TRBV28 to TRBJ2-1; 8 nucleotides line up with TRBD2. This CDR3 has 11 residues. V shed 6 bases and J 14 bases; nucleotides not matched to a gene: 6. Per germline, CDR1 MDHEN and CDR2 SYDVKM. The CDR3 is CASSRGLGEFF. The CDR3 bases are TGTGCCAGCAGCCGGGGACTAGGTGAGTTCTTC.

The V call is TRBV7-2, the J call TRBJ1-5; TRBD1 agrees at 8 bases. This CDR3 contains 14 residues. Trimming cost V 2 bases and J 7 bases; bases outside gene matches: 4. Looked up from germline, CDR1 is SGHTA and CDR2 is FQGNSA. Here the CDR3 DNA reads TGTGCCAGCAGCTTACAGGGGGCGGGACAGCCCCAGCATTTT. This translates into CASSLQGAGQPQHF. Based on the CDR3 plus reference TRBV7-2 and TRBJ1-5, the full variable domain is GAGVSQSPSNKVTEKGKDVELRCDPISGHTALYWYRQSLGQGLEFLIYFQGNSAPDKSGLPSDRFSAERTGGSVSTLTIQRTQQEDSAVYLCASSLQGAGQPQHFGDGTRLSIL.

The J gene is TRBJ2-7, the V gene TRBV30, with D possibly being TRBD2 (5 bases). This CDR3 contains 13 residues. CDR1 GTSNPN and CDR2 SVGIG come from the germline V gene (reference sequence). V dropped 4 bases and J dropped 3 bases, with 13 bases sitting between them. For the CDR3, the DNA is TGTGCCTGGACCTCTGTCGGGGTCTACGAGCAGTACTTC. Residues: CAWTSVGVYEQYF.

The genes are TRBV6-5 and TRBJ1-6; D gene ambiguous. This CDR3 has 15 amino acids. Trimming took off 2 bases at V and 6 bases at J, with 11 bases between the two ends. The germline V gene has CDR1 MNHEY and CDR2 SVGAGI. CDR3: CASSYGPGVNSPLHF. Here the CDR3 DNA reads TGTGCCAGCAGTTACGGTCCAGGAGTTAATTCACCCCTCCACTTT.

The chain recombines TRBV4-2 with TRBJ2-1, with TRBD1 matching 10 bases. Germline lookup yields CDR1 LGHNA and CDR2 YNFKEQ. CDR3 length: 16 amino acids. V shed 2 bases and J 5 bases; nucleotides not matched to a gene: 6. Here the CDR3 DNA reads TGTGCCAGCAGCCAAAATCCGGGACAGGGGAACAATGAGCAGTTCTTC. It codes for CASSQNPGQGNNEQFF.

The chain employs TRBV2 and TRBJ1-4; D unclear. This CDR3 spans 15 amino acids. CDR1 is SNHLY, CDR2 FYNNEI, per germline. V lost 1 base to trimming and J lost 4 bases, with 10 bases between them. The CDR3 DNA sequence: TGTGCCAGCAGTGAAGGGCCAGCTCTTAATGAAAAACTGTTTTTT. Its protein product is CASSEGPALNEKLFF.

J is TRBJ2-1 and V is TRBV7-9; D perhaps matches TRBD1 (6 bases). The CDR3 runs to 15 residues. V gave up 5 bases and J gave up 5 bases, with 16 bases separating them. Germline assignment: CDR1 SEHNR and CDR2 FQNEAQ (reference sequence). The DNA for the CDR3 is TGTGCCAGCAGCCTGACAGGCGACCTCGACAATGAGCAGTTCTTC. Translated, it gives CASSLTGDLDNEQFF.

The J gene is TRBJ1-1, the V gene TRBV19, with D tentatively TRBD1 (6 bases). The V gene lost 4 bases and the J gene lost 0 bases, with 9 bases spanning the gap. The CDR3 consists of 14 residues. Germline V gene sequence: CDR1 LNHDA, CDR2 SQIVND (reference sequence). CDR3 coding DNA: TGTGCCAGTAGTACAGGGGTCATGAACACTGAAGCTTTCTTT. It is translated as CASSTGVMNTEAFF.

V is TRBV27 and J is TRBJ2-3; TRBD2 aligns across 10 bases. The V and J ends lost 3 bases and 5 bases, in that order; junction bases with no gene match: 5. CDR1 and CDR2 from the germline V gene are MNHEY and SMNVEV (reference sequence). CDR3 length: 15 amino acids. CDR3 DNA sequence: TGTGCCAGCAGTTTCAGCGGGGGGGCCCTAGATACGCAGTATTTT. Residues: CASSFSGGALDTQYF.

The J gene is TRBJ2-1, the V gene TRBV10-3; 16 positions agree with TRBD2. The germline V gene has CDR1 ENHRY and CDR2 SYGVKD. The CDR3 contains 16 residues. The V segment lost 6 bases and the J segment 4 bases; nucleotides outside the gene matches: 3. CDR3 DNA: TGTGCCATCAGCGGGACTAGCGGGGGGGAATACAATGAGCAGTTCTTC. Translating gives CAISGTSGGEYNEQFF.

This chain joins TRBV9 and TRBJ2-3; no reliable D call. CDR1 is SGDLS, CDR2 YYNGEE, per germline. The germline V and J ends were trimmed by 3 bases and 5 bases, with 10 bases remaining between them. The CDR3 consists of 13 residues. CDR3 sequence (DNA): TGTGCCAGCAGCGCCATCGTGGGAGATACGCAGTATTTT. Its translation is CASSAIVGDTQYF.

Here the CDR3 DNA reads TGTGCCAGCAGCTTACGACTAGCGGGGGGCACAGATACGCAGTATTTT. This translates into CASSLRLAGGTDTQYF. This chain links TRBV7-2 with TRBJ2-3; 12 nucleotides line up with TRBD2. The CDR3 length is 16 residues. Trimming cost V 2 bases and J 1 base; bases outside gene matches: 1. Germline V gene lookup returns CDR1 SGHTA and CDR2 FQGNSA. Full variable domain (remainder filled in from reference TRBV7-2 and TRBJ2-3): GAGVSQSPSNKVTEKGKDVELRCDPISGHTALYWYRQSLGQGLEFLIYFQGNSAPDKSGLPSDRFSAERTGGSVSTLTIQRTQQEDSAVYLCASSLRLAGGTDTQYFGPGTRLTVL.

This chain joins TRBV28 and TRBJ1-2, with TRBD1 identical over 7 bases. J gave up 4 bases and V 6 bases, and 17 bases lay outside the gene matches. Germline lookup yields CDR1 MDHEN and CDR2 SYDVKM. The CDR3 has 17 amino acids. CDR3 protein: CASSSLGTVGDLYGYTF. CDR3 nucleotides: TGTGCCAGCAGCTCCTTAGGGACAGTGGGAGATCTCTATGGCTACACCTTC.

The rearrangement uses TRBV28 and TRBJ2-3; 7 bases line up with TRBD2. The CDR3 runs 21 residues. J gave up 3 bases and V 4 bases, and 25 bases lay outside the gene matches. Germline-derived CDR1 and CDR2 are MDHEN and SYDVKM. The CDR3 here is CASSSQIVQSGTREGTDTQYF. In DNA form, the CDR3 reads TGTGCCAGCAGTTCCCAGATAGTCCAAAGCGGCACTAGGGAGGGGACAGATACGCAGTATTTT. Looking up the rest from reference TRBV28 and TRBJ2-3 gives the full variable domain: DVKVTQSSRYLVKRTGEKVFLECVQDMDHENMFWYRQDPGLGLRLIYFSYDVKMKEKGDIPEGYSVSREKKERFSLILESASTNQTSMYLCASSSQIVQSGTREGTDTQYFGPGTRLTVL.

The genes are TRBV29-1 and TRBJ2-1; no clear D. Germline V lookup: CDR1 SQVTM, CDR2 ANQGSEA. V lost 6 bases to trimming and J lost 4 bases, with 19 bases between them. This CDR3 contains 15 residues. CDR3 sequence reads: CSVPPAAPPYNEQFF. In DNA, the CDR3 is TGCAGCGTCCCTCCGGCGGCCCCCCCGTACAATGAGCAGTTCTTC.

J is TRBJ2-3 and V is TRBV7-2; D gene ambiguous. CDR1 is SGHTA and CDR2 is FQGNSA in the germline V gene. CDR3 length: 13 residues. The V end was cut by 0 bases, the J end by 2 bases, with 3 bases between. As DNA, the CDR3 is TGTGCCAGCAGCTTAGCTTCCACAGATACGCAGTATTTT. It translates to CASSLASTDTQYF.

This chain links TRBV14 with TRBJ1-4; tentative D call: TRBD1 (6 bases). CDR1 SGHDN and CDR2 FVKESK come from the germline V gene. This CDR3 contains 16 residues. Trimming took 2 bases from V and 8 from J, leaving 18 bases between them. The CDR3 DNA reads TGTGCCAGCAGCCAAAAAATCGGGACACCCACGGAAAAACTGTTTTTT. The encoded protein is CASSQKIGTPTEKLFF. Looking up the rest from reference TRBV14 and TRBJ1-4 gives the full variable domain: EAGVTQFPSHSVIEKGQTVTLRCDPISGHDNLYWYRRVMGKEIKFLLHFVKESKQDESGMPNNRFLAERTGGTYSTLKVQPAELEDSGVYFCASSQKIGTPTEKLFFGSGTQLSVL.

This sequence joins TRBV7-2 and TRBJ1-1; D ambiguous. Trimming removed 1 base from V and 4 bases from J, with 13 bases in between. The V gene's germline CDR1 is SGHTA and CDR2 FQGNSA. This CDR3 is 15 amino acids long. DNA for the CDR3: TGTGCCAGCAGCTTAGATTTCGGGGTCACCACTGAAGCTTTCTTT. Its protein is CASSLDFGVTTEAFF.

This clone was seen once. The CDR3 sequence is CASSQETGTGQFF. In nucleotides, the CDR3 is TGCGCCAGCAGCCAAGAAACGGGTACTGGGCAGTTCTTC. The gene calls are TRBV4-1 and TRBJ2-1; D is uncertain. This CDR3 has 13 amino acids. Trimming stripped 0 bases from V and 12 bases from J, with 12 bases between. Germline V gives CDR1 MGHRA, CDR2 YSYEKL.

The rearrangement uses TRBV15 and TRBJ2-5; either TRBD1 or TRBD2 may fit D (5 bases each). Between the trimmed V and J ends, which lost 3 bases and 2 bases, there was a span of 16 bases. Per germline, CDR1 LNHNV and CDR2 YYDKDF (reference sequence). The CDR3 loop spans 16 amino acids. Written as DNA, the CDR3 is TGTGCCACCAGCAGTCAAATTGGGGGTAAACAAGAGACCCAGTACTTC. Amino acid sequence: CATSSQIGGKQETQYF.

The V call is TRBV6-4, the J call TRBJ2-7; TRBD2 might be the D (5 bases). The CDR3 consists of 15 residues. CDR1 and CDR2 (germline): MRHNA, SNTAGT. V was clipped by 6 bases and J by 5 bases, with 20 bases between them. CDR3 loop: CASRSEEMLGHEQYF. The DNA of the CDR3 is TGTGCCAGCAGATCGGAGGAAATGCTGGGCCACGAGCAGTACTTC.

In its sample, this clone was seen once. This chain uses TRBV15 with TRBJ2-7; TRBD2 matches 14 bases. This CDR3 spans 17 amino acids. Germline CDR1 and CDR2: LNHNV and YYDKDF (reference sequence). Trimming cost V 0 bases and J 5 bases; bases outside gene matches: 6. The CDR3 sequence is CATSRDQGTSGSDEQYF. The CDR3 region has the DNA TGTGCCACCAGCAGAGATCAGGGGACTAGCGGGAGCGACGAGCAGTACTTC. The full variable domain, rest sourced from reference TRBV15 and TRBJ2-7, is DAMVIQNPRYQVTQFGKPVTLSCSQTLNHNVMYWYQQKSSQAPKLLFHYYDKDFNNEADTPDNFQSRRPNTSFCFLDIRSPGLGDTAMYLCATSRDQGTSGSDEQYFGPGTRLTVT.

For this clone: In this CDR3 the conserved last residue, phenylalanine or tryptophan, is missing, so a read error is likely. The limits of the CDR3 on the DNA are not certain, so only TCRdb's listed CDR3 is given. This rearrangement joins TRBV5-4 to TRBJ1-2. Looked up from germline, CDR1 is SGHNT and CDR2 is YYREEE (reference sequence). The CDR3 adds up to 12 amino acids, both ends counted. The CDR3 region is CASSRDSGARSL.

The chain combines TRBV2 with TRBJ2-3; 12 positions agree with TRBD2. Germline trimming cut 2 bases from V and 3 bases from J; bases unmatched to any gene: 12. The V gene's germline CDR1 is SNHLY and CDR2 FYNNEI. CDR3 size: 19 residues. The CDR3 loop is CASSERASGRAFVTDTQYF. The CDR3 region has the DNA TGTGCCAGCAGTGAACGGGCTAGCGGGAGGGCCTTTGTGACAGATACGCAGTATTTT.

In its sample, this clone was seen once. J is TRBJ2-2 and V is TRBV19, with D possibly being TRBD1 or TRBD2 (5 bases each). The CDR3 is made up of 14 amino acids. Per germline, CDR1 LNHDA and CDR2 SQIVND (reference sequence). The ends were cut back, 11 bases at V and 0 bases at J, with 13 bases in the middle. The CDR3 loop reads CAGQGTANTGELFF. The DNA of the CDR3 is TGTGCCGGCCAAGGGACGGCGAACACCGGGGAGCTGTTTTTT.

The chain joins TRBV5-5 to TRBJ1-1, with D hard to call. CDR1 SGHKS and CDR2 YYEKEE come from the germline V gene (reference sequence). V lost 5 bases to trimming and J lost 0 bases, with 11 bases between them. The CDR3 is made up of 14 amino acids. The CDR3 protein is CASRAWELNTEAFF. CDR3 in DNA: TGTGCCAGCAGGGCCTGGGAATTGAACACTGAAGCTTTCTTT.

The gene calls are TRBV5-6 and TRBJ2-3, with TRBD2 matching 13 bases. Germline V gives CDR1 SGHDT, CDR2 YYEEEE. The CDR3 has 18 residues. Trimming cost V 1 base and J 1 base; bases outside gene matches: 6. The CDR3 DNA reads TGTGCCAGCAGCTTGACTAGCGGGGGGGCTTTGGGCACAGATACGCAGTATTTT. It encodes CASSLTSGGALGTDTQYF.

The J gene is TRBJ2-5, the V gene TRBV28; tentative D call: TRBD2 (5 bases). This CDR3 has 15 residues. Looked up from germline, CDR1 is MDHEN and CDR2 is SYDVKM. V was pared by 2 bases and J by 5 bases, with 15 bases between. The CDR3 loop is CASSLQPATGETQYF. The CDR3 bases are TGTGCCAGCAGTTTACAGCCAGCGACGGGGGAGACCCAGTACTTC.